Below are 25 T cell receptor beta chains sequenced from a single sample in a study of OX40 agonist ivuxolimab in advanced cancers. Measured with immunoSEQ multiplex PCR; TCRdb has only the in-frame clones, and not every one. The table has about 85,000 clones, 86% seen once; the top ten hold about 2%. Source: CD4+ or CD8+ T cells sorted from blood, taken in a trial of the OX40 agonist ivuxolimab. The source is an adult with an advanced solid tumor such as melanoma, head and neck, liver or kidney cancer.

V gene TRBV19 combines with J gene TRBJ2-3, with D possibly matching TRBD2 (5 bases). Germline-derived CDR1 and CDR2 are LNHDA and SQIVND (reference sequence). The CDR3 length is 12 residues. The germline V and J ends were trimmed by 1 base and 6 bases, with 5 bases remaining between them. The CDR3 protein is CASSIGGDTQYF. The CDR3 DNA follows: TGTGCCAGTAGTATAGGAGGGGATACGCAGTATTTT. The whole variable domain, remainder taken from reference TRBV19 and TRBJ2-3, is DGGITQSPKYLFRKEGQNVTLSCEQNLNHDAMYWYRQDPGQGLRLIYYSQIVNDFQKGDIAEGYSVSREKKESFPLTVTSAQKNPTAFYLCASSIGGDTQYFGPGTRLTVL.

V is TRBV7-8 and J is TRBJ2-5, with a weak D call TRBD1 (5 bases). The ends were cut back, 1 base at V and 4 bases at J, with 16 bases in the middle. Germline assignment: CDR1 SGHVS and CDR2 FQNEAQ. The length of the CDR3 is 16 residues. This CDR3 reads CASSLEGQGYRETQYF. The CDR3 nucleotides are TGTGCCAGCAGCTTAGAGGGTCAGGGATATCGAGAGACCCAGTACTTC.

This clone was seen a few times. The gene calls are TRBV5-1 and TRBJ2-3, with 12 bases fitting TRBD2. CDR3 length: 18 residues. Germline-derived CDR1 and CDR2 are SGHRS and YFSETQ. After removal of 4 bases from V and 3 bases from J, the junction contained 12 bases not matched to a gene. CDR3 bases: TGCGCCAGCAGCATAAGTGCCCTGGGACTAGCGGGTACAGATACGCAGTATTTT. It is translated as CASSISALGLAGTDTQYF. Full variable domain (rest looked up from reference TRBV5-1 and TRBJ2-3): KAGVTQTPRYLIKTRGQQVTLSCSPISGHRSVSWYQQTPGQGLQFLFEYFSETQRNKGNFPGRFSGRQFSNSRSEMNVSTLELGDSALYLCASSISALGLAGTDTQYFGPGTRLTVL.

This rearrangement joins TRBV4-2 to TRBJ2-7, with 11 bases identical to TRBD2. Germline-derived CDR1 and CDR2 are LGHNA and YNFKEQ. This CDR3 is 16 amino acids long. V shed 3 bases, J shed 6 bases, and the junction held 10 bases outside the gene matches. The CDR3 reads CASSQAPSGGPSEQYF. CDR3 in DNA: TGTGCCAGCAGCCAGGCCCCTAGCGGGGGGCCCTCCGAGCAGTACTTC.

This chain connects TRBV7-9 to TRBJ2-1; D remains unclear. Per germline, CDR1 SEHNR and CDR2 FQNEAQ (reference sequence). V was pared by 1 base and J by 15 bases, with 10 bases between. This CDR3 contains 11 residues. CDR3: CASSLGLNPFF. CDR3 sequence (DNA): TGTGCCAGCAGCTTAGGACTTAATCCGTTCTTC. The full variable domain, in which reference TRBV7-9 and TRBJ2-1 provide the parts outside the CDR3, is DTGVSQNPRHKITKRGQNVTFRCDPISEHNRLYWYRQTLGQGPEFLTYFQNEAQLEKSRLLSDRFSAERPKGSFSTLEIQRTEQGDSAMYLCASSLGLNPFFGPGTRLTVL.

This chain links TRBV7-6 with TRBJ1-1; D is possibly TRBD1 (5 bases). CDR1 is SGHVS, CDR2 FNYEAQ, per germline. The CDR3 is 12 residues long. V lost 4 bases, J lost 10 bases, and 13 bases lay in between. The CDR3 coding sequence is TGTGCCAGCAGCTCTCAGGGTTTGGGAGCTTTCTTT. Translation: CASSSQGLGAFF.

V is TRBV30 and J is TRBJ1-2; D might be TRBD1 (5 bases). The V end was cut by 1 base, the J end by 7 bases, with 7 bases between. Germline V lookup: CDR1 GTSNPN, CDR2 SVGIG (reference sequence). The CDR3 runs 11 residues. This CDR3 is CAWSGQFGYTF. The CDR3 bases are TGTGCCTGGAGTGGACAGTTTGGCTACACCTTC.

The V call is TRBV6-1, the J call TRBJ2-1; 8 nucleotides align to TRBD1. The V and J ends lost 5 bases and 0 bases, in that order; junction bases with no gene match: 3. This CDR3 has 15 residues. From germline, CDR1 is MNHNS and CDR2 SASEGT. CDR3 residues: CASSSDRASYNEQFF. The CDR3 region has the DNA TGTGCCAGCAGTTCGGACAGGGCCTCCTACAATGAGCAGTTCTTC.

The genes are TRBV4-3 and TRBJ1-2; D gene unclear. Germline assignment: CDR1 LGHNA and CDR2 YSLEER. CDR3 length equals 16 residues. V lost 0 bases and J lost 4, with 15 bases in between. CDR3 amino acids: CASSQEVSGDLYGYTF. Here the CDR3 DNA reads TGCGCCAGCAGCCAAGAAGTAAGCGGAGATCTCTATGGCTACACCTTC.

CDR3 nucleotides: TGTGCCAGCAGCCCCCGGGGTTTTGTAGGTGGTGAGGCTTTCTTT. Translated, it gives CASSPRGFVGGEAFF. This chain joins TRBV7-2 and TRBJ1-1; D is ambiguous. CDR1 is SGHTA, CDR2 FQGNSA, per germline. V was cut by 5 bases and J by 11 bases, with 24 bases left in between. The CDR3 extends over 15 amino acids.

The chain uses TRBV5-1 and TRBJ2-7; TRBD2 matches 8 bases. CDR3 length: 14 residues. Germline trimming cut 4 bases from V and 3 bases from J; bases unmatched to any gene: 6. The germline V gene encodes CDR1 SGHRS and CDR2 YFSETQ. CDR3 in DNA: TGCGCCAGCAGCCCCACAGCGGGGGTCTACGAGCAGTACTTC. Translation: CASSPTAGVYEQYF.

On this clone itself: The same CDR3 also results from other DNA sequences found in this sample. The genes are TRBV4-2 and TRBJ1-1; D might be TRBD1 (5 bases). Germline values: CDR1 LGHNA, CDR2 YNFKEQ. The CDR3 runs to 13 residues. Deletions cut 0 bases from V and 4 bases from J, with 6 bases between. The CDR3 region has the DNA TGTGCCAGCAGCCAAGAAAGGGGCACTGAAGCTTTCTTT. Protein product: CASSQERGTEAFF.

V usage is TRBV5-1 and J usage is TRBJ1-4, with 8 bases identical to TRBD1. Germline loops: CDR1 SGHRS, CDR2 YFSETQ. CDR3 length: 13 amino acids. V was clipped by 6 bases and J by 8 bases; unmatched bases: 6. CDR3 bases: TGCGCCAGCACAGGACAGGGAGACGAAAAACTGTTTTTT. It specifies CASTGQGDEKLFF.

The chain uses TRBV5-1 and TRBJ2-6; D remains ambiguous. From germline, CDR1 is SGHRS and CDR2 YFSETQ. The CDR3 is 17 amino acids. Between the trimmed V and J ends, which lost 0 bases and 0 bases, there was a span of 10 bases. The CDR3 coding sequence is TGCGCCAGCAGCTTGGACCTCTCGGCCTCTGGGGCCAACGTCCTGACTTTC. The encoded protein is CASSLDLSASGANVLTF.

This clone has just a few counts. This chain links TRBV5-4 with TRBJ2-2; D gene ambiguous. The CDR3 consists of 13 residues. Trimming shortened V by 3 bases and J by 5 bases, and 8 bases separated the two germline ends. Germline CDR1 SGHNT, CDR2 YYREEE (reference sequence). For the CDR3, the DNA is TGTGCCAGCAGCTCCGCCCAGACCGGGGAGCTGTTTTTT. This gives the protein CASSSAQTGELFF.

V usage is TRBV14 and J usage is TRBJ2-5; weak D call: TRBD2 (5 bases). Looked up from germline, CDR1 is SGHDN and CDR2 is FVKESK. CDR3 length: 16 residues. V was pared by 2 bases and J by 4 bases, with 17 bases between. The CDR3 reads CASSQLGSLGSETQYF. CDR3 coding DNA: TGTGCCAGCAGCCAATTAGGGAGCCTCGGTTCAGAGACCCAGTACTTC. Filled out from reference TRBV14 and TRBJ2-5, the complete variable domain reads EAGVTQFPSHSVIEKGQTVTLRCDPISGHDNLYWYRRVMGKEIKFLLHFVKESKQDESGMPNNRFLAERTGGTYSTLKVQPAELEDSGVYFCASSQLGSLGSETQYFGPGTRLLVL.

The chain employs TRBV7-6 and TRBJ2-1, with TRBD2 matching over 7 bases. Germline V lookup: CDR1 SGHVS, CDR2 FNYEAQ. This CDR3 comprises 14 residues. The V and J ends lost 4 bases and 4 bases, in that order; junction bases with no gene match: 4. CDR3 amino acids: CASSSPGLYNEQFF. In nucleotides, the CDR3 is TGTGCCAGCAGCTCCCCGGGACTATACAATGAGCAGTTCTTC. The full variable domain, in which reference TRBV7-6 and TRBJ2-1 provide the parts outside the CDR3, is GAGVSQSPRYKVTKRGQDVALRCDPISGHVSLYWYRQALGQGPEFLTYFNYEAQQDKSGLPNDRFSAERPEGSISTLTIQRTEQRDSAMYRCASSSPGLYNEQFFGPGTRLTVL.

This clone turned up a few times. The chain employs TRBV15 and TRBJ1-5, with 7 positions matching TRBD1. V was pared by 4 bases and J by 6 bases, with 9 bases of the junction left unmatched. This CDR3 is built from 15 residues. Looked up from germline, CDR1 is LNHNV and CDR2 is YYDKDF (reference sequence). CDR3 sequence: CATSTSTGLSQPQHF. The CDR3 region has the DNA TGTGCCACCAGCACTTCGACAGGGCTTAGTCAGCCCCAGCATTTT.

The genes are TRBV6-5 and TRBJ1-2, with D possibly being TRBD1 (5 bases). Germline V gene lookup returns CDR1 MNHEY and CDR2 SVGAGI. Trimming removed 6 bases from V and 2 bases from J, with 7 bases in between. The CDR3 runs 12 residues. As DNA, the CDR3 is TGTGCCAGCAGCTCAGGGAACTATGGCTACACCTTC. Translation gives CASSSGNYGYTF.

The chain recombines TRBV28 with TRBJ2-7; 7 bases map to TRBD1. There are 13 residues in the CDR3. Per germline, CDR1 MDHEN and CDR2 SYDVKM. The V segment lost 5 bases and the J segment 2 bases; nucleotides outside the gene matches: 3. The CDR3 spells CASSGTAPYEQYF. CDR3 sequence (DNA): TGTGCCAGCAGTGGGACAGCCCCCTACGAGCAGTACTTC.

The V gene is TRBV5-1, the J gene TRBJ2-3, with 11 bases fitting TRBD2. This CDR3 has 17 residues. The germline gives CDR1 SGHRS, CDR2 YFSETQ. The ends lost 2 bases at V and 7 bases at J; junction bases unmatched: 12. The DNA of the CDR3 is TGCGCCAGCAGCTTCAAGACTAGCGGGATTACTATTAATACGCAGTATTTT. It translates to CASSFKTSGITINTQYF.

CDR3 in amino acids: CASSLANQAAYGYTF. CDR3 DNA sequence: TGTGCCAGCAGCTTGGCAAACCAGGCAGCCTATGGCTACACCTTC. The chain uses TRBV5-4 and TRBJ1-2; D call uncertain. The germline gives CDR1 SGHNT, CDR2 YYREEE (reference sequence). This CDR3 contains 15 residues. With 0 bases removed from V and 4 bases from J, the gap between germline ends came to 13 bases.

The sample holds a few counts of this clone. The gene calls are TRBV10-3 and TRBJ2-7; TRBD1 aligns across 11 bases. The length of the CDR3 is 13 residues. Germline CDR1 and CDR2: ENHRY and SYGVKD. Trimming removed 6 bases from V and 5 bases from J; junction bases left unmatched: 3. The chain's CDR3 is CAIRDRGPHEQYF. CDR3 bases: TGTGCCATCAGGGACAGGGGGCCCCACGAGCAGTACTTC.

V usage is TRBV4-1 and J usage is TRBJ2-7, with 7 positions matching TRBD1. V gave up 5 bases and J gave up 6 bases; unmatched junction bases: 13. The germline gives CDR1 MGHRA, CDR2 YSYEKL. This CDR3 comprises 15 residues. The CDR3 spells CASSTWTGQAGEQYF. The CDR3 region has the DNA TGCGCCAGCAGCACTTGGACAGGTCAAGCTGGCGAGCAGTACTTC.

The J gene is TRBJ2-3, the V gene TRBV4-1; D is undetermined. Germline CDR1 MGHRA, CDR2 YSYEKL. The CDR3 runs 15 residues. V was shortened by 0 bases and J by 5 bases, with 12 bases between the two germline ends. The CDR3 is CASSQERLPQDTQYF. The CDR3 DNA reads as TGCGCCAGCAGCCAAGAGAGGCTACCCCAAGATACGCAGTATTTT.